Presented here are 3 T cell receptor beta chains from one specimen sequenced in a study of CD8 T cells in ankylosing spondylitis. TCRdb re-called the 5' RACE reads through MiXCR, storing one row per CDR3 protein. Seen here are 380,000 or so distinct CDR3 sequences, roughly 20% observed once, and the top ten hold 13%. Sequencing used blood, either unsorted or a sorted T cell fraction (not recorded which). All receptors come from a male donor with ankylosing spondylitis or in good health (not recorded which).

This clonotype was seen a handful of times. The CDR3 here is CASSFSLSSYNEQFF. The CDR3 DNA follows: TGCGCCAGCAGCTTCAGTCTGAGCTCCTACAATGAGCAGTTCTTC. The chain couples TRBV5-1 to TRBJ2-1; D uncertain. Germline assignment: CDR1 SGHRS and CDR2 YFSETQ. Trimming removed 2 bases from V and 0 bases from J, with 9 bases in between. The CDR3 contains 15 residues.

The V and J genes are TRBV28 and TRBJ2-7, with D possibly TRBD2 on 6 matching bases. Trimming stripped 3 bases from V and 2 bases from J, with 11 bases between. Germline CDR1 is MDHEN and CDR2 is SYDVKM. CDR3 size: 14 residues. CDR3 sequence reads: CASSFKEGPYEQYF. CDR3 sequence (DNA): TGTGCCAGCAGTTTTAAGGAGGGACCCTACGAGCAGTACTTC.

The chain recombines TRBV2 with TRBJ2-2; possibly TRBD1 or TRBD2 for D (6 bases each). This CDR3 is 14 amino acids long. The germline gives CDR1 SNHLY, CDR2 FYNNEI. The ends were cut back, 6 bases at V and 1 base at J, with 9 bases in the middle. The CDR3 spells CASRAGQNTGELFF. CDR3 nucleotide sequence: TGTGCCAGCAGGGCGGGACAGAACACCGGGGAGCTGTTTTTT.